This T cell receptor (beta chain) is from a study of T cell changes during pregnancy in multiple sclerosis. This CDR3 comprises 17 residues. Trimming took 6 bases from V and 1 from J; bases not matched to a gene: 13. Germline CDR1 is WNHNN and CDR2 is SYGVQD (reference sequence). Assay: immunoSEQ multiplex PCR; the TCRdb copy retains only in-frame clones and omits some. The sample lists approximately 20,000 clones, roughly 85% occurring once. This chain uses TRBV10-1 with TRBJ2-5, with TRBD2 identical over 8 bases. This specimen was CD8+ T cells from peripheral blood mononuclear cells, taken in the third trimester of pregnancy. The TCR sequence derives from a female donor in good health, enrolled as a control in a pregnancy study. CDR3 sequence: CASRSGGHLTFQETQYF. The DNA of the CDR3 is TGCGCCAGCAGGAGCGGGGGACACCTCACCTTCCAAGAGACCCAGTACTTC.